The clone carrying this TCR beta chain occurred a few times. Its specificity is not known. PCR employed 60 Vbeta and 13 Jbeta primers. Generated by immunoSEQ multiplex PCR, the TCRdb table keeps only in-frame clones and is missing some. The sample contains roughly 100,000 clones, less than 9.5% of which appear only once. This entry comes from a study of cytomegalovirus exposure and HLA in healthy donors. The V gene's germline CDR1 is SGHTA and CDR2 FQGNSA. The CDR3 contains 19 residues. V was clipped by 5 bases and J by 0 bases; unmatched bases: 8. Whole-study results and caveats: Most of the CMV-associated TCR beta chains (in a later analysis) appeared to be HLA-restricted. 87-base-pair reads could not separate some V segments, including TRBV6-2 and TRBV6-3. An Asian-associated ancestry cluster reportedly showed fewer N-insertions than the roughly 700-donor mean in a later analysis. In a later analysis, TCR beta V- and J-gene trimming showed a link to a missense DCLRE1C variant.

V gene TRBV7-2 combines with J gene TRBJ2-1; 15 bases line up with TRBD2. The specimen was PBMCs. This TCR was recovered from a man aged 45-60 years in good health and CMV-seropositive. The CDR3 bases are TGTGCCAGCAGCACTCCGGGACTAGCGGGAGGTAGCTCCTACAATGAGCAGTTCTTC. It yields the protein CASSTPGLAGGSSYNEQFF.